This entry lists 32 T cell receptor beta chains sequenced from one sample in a study of control samples from healthy donors and cancer patients. TCRdb keeps only in-frame clones here, not all; method: immunoSEQ multiplex PCR. The data contain 180,000 or so clones, about nine tenths of them singletons. Sequencing input: blood. The receptor set was obtained from a woman younger than 45 in good health.

V is TRBV24-1 and J is TRBJ2-5, with a possible D match to TRBD2 (5 bases). V lost 4 bases to trimming and J lost 3 bases, with 11 bases between them. CDR3 length equals 14 residues. Germline CDR1 is KGHDR and CDR2 is SFDVKD. The CDR3 DNA sequence: TGTGCCACCAGTGACCTGGGAGCCAAAGAGACCCAGTACTTC. Residues: CATSDLGAKETQYF.

V usage is TRBV2 and J usage is TRBJ2-7; D remains ambiguous. Trimming removed 7 bases from V and 0 bases from J, with 7 bases in between. CDR1 and CDR2 (germline): SNHLY, FYNNEI. The CDR3 runs 12 residues. In DNA, the CDR3 is TGTGCCAGCACCCGGTCCTCCTACGAGCAGTACTTC. The encoded protein is CASTRSSYEQYF.

Details on this clone: Other DNA sequences in this sample translate to the same CDR3. J is TRBJ2-5 and V is TRBV18; TRBD1 aligns across 8 bases. Germline assignment: CDR1 KGHSH and CDR2 LQKENI. V shed 6 bases and J 2 bases; nucleotides not matched to a gene: 5. There are 14 residues in the CDR3. CDR3 sequence (DNA): TGTGCCAGCTCCCCCGACAGGGGTCAAGAGACCCAGTACTTC. It codes for CASSPDRGQETQYF.

This sequence joins TRBV6-6 and TRBJ2-3; 9 bases are a match to TRBD1. The CDR3 has 14 residues. The ends lost 5 bases at V and 2 bases at J; junction bases unmatched: 2. Germline-derived CDR1 and CDR2 are MNHNY and SVGAGI (reference sequence). The CDR3, as DNA: TGTGCCAGCAGTGGGGACAGGGACACAGATACGCAGTATTTT. As protein: CASSGDRDTDTQYF.

This chain joins TRBV9 and TRBJ2-2; 11 positions match TRBD1. This CDR3 contains 16 residues. Unmatched junction bases numbered 8, after V lost 3 bases and J lost 7 bases. CDR1 and CDR2 from the germline V gene are SGDLS and YYNGEE. CDR3 protein: CASSARGQGDGGELFF. Here the CDR3 DNA reads TGTGCCAGCAGCGCAAGGGGACAGGGGGACGGCGGGGAGCTGTTTTTT.

This chain links TRBV18 with TRBJ1-5; the D is unclear. Germline CDR1 reads KGHSH; CDR2 reads LQKENI. V gave up 6 bases and J gave up 3 bases, with 9 bases separating them. This CDR3 has 13 amino acids. The CDR3: CASSTADNQPQHF. The DNA of the CDR3 is TGTGCCAGCTCTACGGCCGACAATCAGCCCCAGCATTTT.

This chain links TRBV28 with TRBJ1-1; 7 nucleotides match TRBD1. J lost 4 bases, V lost 4 bases, and 0 bases had no gene match. Germline CDR1 is MDHEN and CDR2 is SYDVKM. The CDR3 loop spans 12 amino acids. CDR3 protein: CASSSGGTEAFF. Written as DNA, the CDR3 is TGTGCCAGCAGTTCAGGGGGCACTGAAGCTTTCTTT.

The V call is TRBV11-2, the J call TRBJ1-5, with 10 bases fitting TRBD1. Germline CDR1 and CDR2: SGHAT and FQNNGV. The CDR3 consists of 15 residues. The V and J ends lost 1 base and 4 bases, in that order; junction bases with no gene match: 1. CDR3: CASSLGGQGNQPQHF. CDR3 sequence (DNA): TGTGCCAGCAGCTTAGGGGGACAGGGGAATCAGCCCCAGCATTTT.

In this sample, this clone turned up a few times. The sample holds other DNA sequences that translate to the same CDR3. V gene TRBV14 combines with J gene TRBJ2-7; D is unclear. V was trimmed by 1 base and J by 3 bases, leaving 4 bases between them. Germline loops: CDR1 SGHDN, CDR2 FVKESK. CDR3 length equals 12 residues. The CDR3 DNA is TGTGCCAGCAGCCAAGGGGGCTACGAGCAGTACTTC. It yields the protein CASSQGGYEQYF. Complete variable domain (other parts from reference TRBV14 and TRBJ2-7): EAGVTQFPSHSVIEKGQTVTLRCDPISGHDNLYWYRRVMGKEIKFLLHFVKESKQDESGMPNNRFLAERTGGTYSTLKVQPAELEDSGVYFCASSQGGYEQYFGPGTRLTVT.

CDR3 residues: CASSDSDRVVGTEAFF. The CDR3 DNA follows: TGTGCCAGCAGTGACTCTGACAGGGTAGTAGGCACTGAAGCTTTCTTT. The chain has TRBV28 and TRBJ1-1; the match to TRBD1 covers 7 bases. V shed 5 bases, J shed 4 bases, and the junction held 13 bases outside the gene matches. Germline CDR1 MDHEN, CDR2 SYDVKM. The CDR3 runs 16 residues. Filled out from reference TRBV28 and TRBJ1-1, the complete variable domain reads DVKVTQSSRYLVKRTGEKVFLECVQDMDHENMFWYRQDPGLGLRLIYFSYDVKMKEKGDIPEGYSVSREKKERFSLILESASTNQTSMYLCASSDSDRVVGTEAFFGQGTRLTVV.

V and J are TRBV4-2 and TRBJ1-1, with TRBD1 identical over 10 bases. J gave up 4 bases and V 2 bases, and 4 bases lay outside the gene matches. Germline V gives CDR1 LGHNA, CDR2 YNFKEQ. The CDR3 sequence is 15 residues long. CDR3 residues: CASSQFRDRGTEAFF. The CDR3 DNA reads TGTGCCAGCAGCCAATTCCGGGACAGGGGCACTGAAGCTTTCTTT.

The V and J genes are TRBV5-6 and TRBJ1-1, with a weak D call TRBD1 (6 bases). This CDR3 region has 15 residues. V lost 1 base to trimming and J lost 6 bases, with 16 bases between them. Germline V gene sequence: CDR1 SGHDT, CDR2 YYEEEE. CDR3 amino acids: CASSLRGGMRAEAFF. CDR3 in DNA: TGTGCCAGCAGCTTGAGAGGGGGAATGCGCGCTGAAGCTTTCTTT.

The chain is built from TRBV21-1 and TRBJ1-6; TRBD1 reflects the table's D call only, with no check against the DNA. TRBV21-1 is a pseudogene locus. The CDR3 sequence is 15 residues long. CDR3 sequence: CASSRRDRGRSPLHF. DNA for the CDR3: TGTGCCAGCAGCCGCCGGGACAGGGGGCGATCACCCCTCCACTTT.

The chain has TRBV6-1 and TRBJ1-2; D remains unclear. Trimming removed 2 bases at V and 8 bases at J, with 9 bases between. Germline values: CDR1 MNHNS, CDR2 SASEGT. This CDR3 comprises 12 residues. The CDR3 DNA is TGTGCCAGCAGTGAAATAGGGAGCGGCTACACCTTC. Translating gives CASSEIGSGYTF.

This clone was found once. This chain joins TRBV6-4 and TRBJ2-3; the D gene is possibly TRBD2 (6 bases). Germline V gene lookup returns CDR1 MRHNA and CDR2 SNTAGT. V was clipped by 0 bases and J by 3 bases, with 10 bases between them. This CDR3 contains 15 residues. The CDR3 coding sequence is TGTGCCAGCAGTGACTCGGAGGGCCCGACAGATACGCAGTATTTT. This gives the protein CASSDSEGPTDTQYF.

The chain combines TRBV4-2 with TRBJ1-5; 7 bases are a match to TRBD1. This CDR3 has 15 amino acids. Unmatched junction bases numbered 6, after V lost 0 bases and J lost 7 bases. Germline CDR1 reads LGHNA; CDR2 reads YNFKEQ. In DNA, the CDR3 is TGTGCCAGCAGCCAAGAAGCGCAGGGGGGGCAGCCCCAGCATTTT. As protein: CASSQEAQGGQPQHF.

The chain joins TRBV5-5 to TRBJ2-1, with 7 bases aligning to TRBD2. Germline lookup yields CDR1 SGHKS and CDR2 YYEKEE (reference sequence). The CDR3 loop spans 15 amino acids. V lost 0 bases and J lost 2; bases outside the gene matches: 2. The CDR3 here is CASSLGAGAYNEQFF. Written as DNA, the CDR3 is TGTGCCAGCAGCTTGGGGGCGGGAGCCTACAATGAGCAGTTCTTC.

The V call is TRBV29-1, the J call TRBJ2-7; tentative D call: TRBD1 (6 bases). Germline V gene data show CDR1 as SQVTM and CDR2 as ANQGSEA. This CDR3 has 13 residues. V was trimmed by 7 bases and J by 2 bases, leaving 15 bases between them. The DNA of the CDR3 is TGCAGCGCCCGGGACACCGAAACCTACGAGCAGTACTTC. Translated, it gives CSARDTETYEQYF.

This chain joins TRBV14 and TRBJ2-5, with a possible D match to TRBD2 (5 bases). V was shortened by 4 bases and J by 2 bases, with 8 bases between the two germline ends. The CDR3 covers 13 residues. CDR1 SGHDN and CDR2 FVKESK come from the germline V gene. The CDR3, as DNA: TGTGCCAGCAGCCCGGGGTTACAAGAGACCCAGTACTTC. Its translation is CASSPGLQETQYF. The full variable domain, completed using reference TRBV14 and TRBJ2-5, is EAGVTQFPSHSVIEKGQTVTLRCDPISGHDNLYWYRRVMGKEIKFLLHFVKESKQDESGMPNNRFLAERTGGTYSTLKVQPAELEDSGVYFCASSPGLQETQYFGPGTRLLVL.

The V call is TRBV6-1, the J call TRBJ2-3; D could derive from TRBD1 or TRBD2 (6 bases each). The V gene lost 0 bases and the J gene lost 8 bases, with 12 bases spanning the gap. CDR1 and CDR2 (germline): MNHNS, SASEGT. The CDR3 totals 14 residues. DNA for the CDR3: TGTGCCAGCAGTGAAGCGGGGGCCGGGGGTACGCAGTATTTT. Residues: CASSEAGAGGTQYF.

The chain uses TRBV2 and TRBJ1-2; TRBD1 is a possible D gene (5 bases). Looked up from germline, CDR1 is SNHLY and CDR2 is FYNNEI. Trimming took 6 bases from V and 4 from J, leaving 12 bases between them. The CDR3 is made up of 13 amino acids. CDR3 region: CASREQVFYGYTF. For the CDR3, the DNA is TGTGCCAGCAGGGAACAGGTGTTCTATGGCTACACCTTC. The full variable domain, with the rest looked up from reference TRBV2 and TRBJ1-2, is EPEVTQTPSHQVTQMGQEVILRCVPISNHLYFYWYRQILGQKVEFLVSFYNNEISEKSEIFDDQFSVERPDGSNFTLKIRSTKLEDSAMYFCASREQVFYGYTFGSGTRLTVV.

J is TRBJ1-6 and V is TRBV15; D gene unclear. CDR3 length: 14 residues. Trimming shortened V by 0 bases and J by 8 bases, and 8 bases separated the two germline ends. From germline, CDR1 is LNHNV and CDR2 YYDKDF (reference sequence). CDR3 sequence (DNA): TGTGCCACCAGCAGAGATCGCGACTATTCACCCCTCCACTTT. Protein sequence: CATSRDRDYSPLHF. Full variable domain (rest looked up from reference TRBV15 and TRBJ1-6): DAMVIQNPRYQVTQFGKPVTLSCSQTLNHNVMYWYQQKSSQAPKLLFHYYDKDFNNEADTPDNFQSRRPNTSFCFLDIRSPGLGDTAMYLCATSRDRDYSPLHFGNGTRLTVT.

The rearrangement uses TRBV11-3 and TRBJ1-5; D perhaps matches TRBD1 (5 bases). The CDR3 covers 13 residues. Between the trimmed V and J ends, which lost 2 bases and 6 bases, there was a span of 8 bases. CDR1 and CDR2 from the germline V gene are SGHNT and YENEEA. CDR3 in amino acids: CASSLSQGQPQHF. CDR3 nucleotides: TGTGCCAGCAGCTTAAGTCAGGGTCAGCCCCAGCATTTT.

The DNA for the CDR3 is TGTGCCAGCAGGACAGGGGGGGATGAAAAACTGTTTTTT. It yields the protein CASRTGGDEKLFF. The chain couples TRBV27 to TRBJ1-4, with TRBD1 identical over 9 bases. The V and J ends lost 6 bases and 6 bases, in that order; junction bases with no gene match: 2. CDR1 and CDR2 (germline): MNHEY, SMNVEV (reference sequence). The CDR3 is made up of 13 amino acids.

This clone is a singleton in its sample. V and J are TRBV29-1 and TRBJ1-5, with a tentative D call TRBD1 (5 bases). CDR3 size: 14 residues. CDR1 and CDR2 (germline): SQVTM, ANQGSEA. V shed 6 bases and J shed 2 bases, with 14 bases lying between them. The CDR3 nucleotides are TGCAGCGTGCAGACAGCGGGGGGCAATCAGCCCCAGCATTTT. Its translation: CSVQTAGGNQPQHF.

This chain uses TRBV18 with TRBJ1-2, with D uncertain. Germline CDR1 KGHSH, CDR2 LQKENI. The CDR3 contains 13 residues. Deletions cut 2 bases from V and 4 bases from J, with 8 bases between. The CDR3 reads CASSPGFSYGYTF. CDR3 coding DNA: TGTGCCAGCTCACCAGGGTTCTCCTATGGCTACACCTTC.

The chain has TRBV9 and TRBJ2-3; no definite D call. The CDR3 length is 15 residues. Germline CDR1 is SGDLS and CDR2 is YYNGEE. Trimming took off 0 bases at V and 2 bases at J, with 10 bases between the two ends. The CDR3 region has the DNA TGTGCCAGCAGCGTAGTAGGAGCCAACACAGATACGCAGTATTTT. Encoded protein: CASSVVGANTDTQYF.

V is TRBV28 and J is TRBJ2-1; 12 bases are shared with TRBD2. There are 15 residues in the CDR3. The V segment lost 3 bases and the J segment 7 bases; nucleotides outside the gene matches: 4. In germline, CDR1 is MDHEN, CDR2 SYDVKM. CDR3 protein: CASSFLTSGGNEQFF. For the CDR3, the DNA is TGTGCCAGCAGTTTCCTGACTAGCGGGGGTAATGAGCAGTTCTTC. The full variable domain, in which reference TRBV28 and TRBJ2-1 provide the parts outside the CDR3, is DVKVTQSSRYLVKRTGEKVFLECVQDMDHENMFWYRQDPGLGLRLIYFSYDVKMKEKGDIPEGYSVSREKKERFSLILESASTNQTSMYLCASSFLTSGGNEQFFGPGTRLTVL.

The J gene is TRBJ2-7, the V gene TRBV6-6, with unresolved D. V lost 4 bases to trimming and J lost 2 bases, with 12 bases between them. In germline, CDR1 is MNHNY, CDR2 SVGAGI (reference sequence). This CDR3 is 14 amino acids long. CDR3 in DNA: TGTGCCAGCAGTTTCGCCGGACGGGCCTACGAGCAGTACTTC. This translates into CASSFAGRAYEQYF.

J is TRBJ1-6 and V is TRBV19; maybe TRBD1 (5 bases). Trimming removed 2 bases from V and 5 bases from J, with 7 bases in between. The CDR3 has 14 amino acids. CDR1 is LNHDA, CDR2 SQIVND, per germline (reference sequence). In DNA form, the CDR3 reads TGTGCCAGTAGTATATCGGGGGATAATTCACCCCTCCACTTT. Translated: CASSISGDNSPLHF.

As for this clone: Other DNA variants within this sample encode the same CDR3. The chain links TRBV18 to TRBJ2-1; D not certain. Looked up from germline, CDR1 is KGHSH and CDR2 is LQKENI. The length of the CDR3 is 11 residues. The V and J ends lost 2 bases and 8 bases respectively, with 4 bases between them. CDR3 in DNA: TGTGCCAGCTCACCAGGGGATGAGCAGTTCTTC. Its protein product is CASSPGDEQFF. Complete variable domain (other parts from reference TRBV18 and TRBJ2-1): NAGVMQNPRHLVRRRGQEARLRCSPMKGHSHVYWYRQLPEEGLKFMVYLQKENIIDESGMPKERFSAEFPKEGPSILRIQQVVRGDSAAYFCASSPGDEQFFGPGTRLTVL.

The table lists this clone with a count of one. This sequence joins TRBV5-1 and TRBJ2-5, with D perhaps assigned TRBD1 or TRBD2 (5 bases each). CDR1 SGHRS and CDR2 YFSETQ come from the germline V gene. Trimming took 0 bases from V and 1 from J, leaving 7 bases between them. The CDR3 is made up of 14 amino acids. CDR3 amino acids: CASSLVGAQETQYF. The CDR3, as DNA: TGCGCCAGCAGCTTGGTCGGGGCCCAAGAGACCCAGTACTTC.